These 9 T cell receptor beta chains share one sample of origin, sequenced in a study of spatial heterogeneity in lung cancer. Documented time point: blood at routine non-recurrence follow-up after resection. Tumor, nontumor lung or frozen PBMC supplied whole RNA that was sequenced unsorted. TCRdb re-called the 5' RACE reads through MiXCR, storing one row per CDR3 protein. The repertoire consists of about 120,000 distinct CDR3 sequences, with roughly an eighth occurring once and the leading ten covering about 15%. The starting material was PBMCs, obtained at follow-up. The origin of the receptors is a male donor with early-stage non-small cell lung cancer.

This clonotype was counted many times. This chain uses TRBV7-9 with TRBJ1-4, with D unclear. The CDR3 extends over 13 amino acids. Germline values: CDR1 SEHNR, CDR2 FQNEAQ (reference sequence). The V and J ends lost 7 bases and 3 bases respectively, with 9 bases between them. CDR3 region: CASKLRANEKLFF. The CDR3 bases are TGTGCCAGCAAGCTGCGAGCTAATGAAAAACTGTTTTTT.

V usage is TRBV10-3 and J usage is TRBJ2-3, with TRBD2 matching over 8 bases. Germline loops: CDR1 ENHRY, CDR2 SYGVKD. Trimming at V came to 9 bases and at J to 0 bases, leaving 8 bases not matched to a gene. The CDR3 sequence is 15 residues long. The DNA of the CDR3 is TGTGCCATAACCGGGGGGGCGGCCAGCACAGATACGCAGTATTTT. It yields the protein CAITGGAASTDTQYF.

The chain combines TRBV5-1 with TRBJ2-3, with 8 bases aligning to TRBD2. The V gene end was trimmed by 7 bases and the J gene end by 7 bases; junction bases not matched to a gene: 11. Germline lookup yields CDR1 SGHRS and CDR2 YFSETQ. The CDR3 is 14 residues long. This CDR3 is CASFTSGISNTQYF. Written as DNA, the CDR3 is TGCGCCAGCTTTACTAGCGGAATTTCCAATACGCAGTATTTT.

This clonotype was found a few times. The chain links TRBV13 to TRBJ1-3; D remains unclear. V was pared by 5 bases and J by 8 bases, with 19 bases between. Looked up from germline, CDR1 is PRHDT and CDR2 is FYEKMQ (reference sequence). This CDR3 contains 15 residues. The CDR3 DNA sequence: TGTGCCAGCAGCCCCTCCGCACGCGGGGTACACACCATATATTTT. It yields the protein CASSPSARGVHTIYF. Filled out from reference TRBV13 and TRBJ1-3, the complete variable domain reads AAGVIQSPRHLIKEKRETATLKCYPIPRHDTVYWYQQGPGQDPQFLISFYEKMQSDKGSIPDRFSAQQFSDYHSELNMSSLELGDSALYFCASSPSARGVHTIYFGEGSWLTVV.

There are a few counts of this clonotype. The CDR3 is CASSLRDVDEKLFF. CDR3 bases: TGTGCCAGCAGCTTAAGGGACGTGGATGAAAAACTGTTTTTT. V and J are TRBV11-2 and TRBJ1-4, with TRBD1 as a possible D gene (5 bases). CDR3 length: 14 residues. CDR1 is SGHAT, CDR2 FQNNGV, per germline. The germline V and J ends were trimmed by 2 bases and 6 bases, with 10 bases remaining between them. Full variable domain (remainder filled in from reference TRBV11-2 and TRBJ1-4): EAGVAQSPRYKIIEKRQSVAFWCNPISGHATLYWYQQILGQGPKLLIQFQNNGVVDDSQLPKDRFSAERLKGVDSTLKIQPAKLEDSAVYLCASSLRDVDEKLFFGSGTQLSVL.

V usage is TRBV7-9 and J usage is TRBJ1-1; maybe TRBD1 (6 bases). The germline gives CDR1 SEHNR, CDR2 FQNEAQ (reference sequence). V was trimmed by 2 bases and J by 1 base, leaving 11 bases between them. The CDR3 is 15 residues long. CDR3 in DNA: TGTGCCAGCAGCTTATCGCGGACAGCGAACACTGAAGCTTTCTTT. Its protein is CASSLSRTANTEAFF.

This clonotype was counted ten times or more. This chain uses TRBV7-2 with TRBJ1-6; unclear D gene. Deletions cut 1 base from V and 10 bases from J, with 11 bases between. The CDR3 runs 14 residues. Germline lookup yields CDR1 SGHTA and CDR2 FQGNSA. CDR3 amino acids: CASSLVQIESPLHF. The CDR3 DNA follows: TGTGCCAGCAGCTTAGTACAAATTGAATCACCCCTCCACTTT.

This clonotype was found many times. This chain connects TRBV20-1 to TRBJ1-6; D ambiguous. The germline CDR1 and CDR2 sequences are DFQATT and SNEGSKA (reference sequence). This CDR3 has 12 amino acids. Trimming took 6 bases from V and 6 from J, leaving 9 bases between them. Written as DNA, the CDR3 is TGCAGTGCGGGAGGAATTAATTCACCCCTCCACTTT. Amino acids: CSAGGINSPLHF.

This clonotype was recorded many times. The chain links TRBV4-2 to TRBJ2-7; D may match TRBD1 or TRBD2 (5 bases each). The V end was cut by 4 bases, the J end by 3 bases, with 13 bases between. The CDR3 loop spans 14 amino acids. CDR1 and CDR2 (germline): LGHNA, YNFKEQ. The DNA of the CDR3 is TGTGCCAGCAGCCGTGGGACGGACGGCTACGAGCAGTACTTC. Its protein is CASSRGTDGYEQYF.